This TCR beta chain was retrieved from a study of blood T cells in healthy people across ages. Regarding the study as a whole: Underestimates were what the diversity estimates from one million T cells were considered to be.

Together with a sample-barcoded 5' primer, a J-beta primer mix was included in a second PCR lasting roughly 6 to 12 cycles. Each cDNA molecule was tagged by a template-switch adaptor that had 12 random nucleotides. MiXCR, applied by TCRdb to the 5' RACE reads, yields one record per CDR3 protein. The sample consists of about 1,600,000 distinct CDR3 sequences, 40% to 50% of them appearing once. Germline V gives CDR1 MNHEY, CDR2 SVGAGI. V was cut by 6 bases and J by 1 base, with 13 bases left in between. CDR3 size: 15 residues. Each donor was a healthy Caucasian individual from Russia, aged roughly 6 to 90. As concerns this clonotype: No antigen is known for it.

The sample was blood. The TCR was taken from a woman between 18 and 30 years old in good health. The chain employs TRBV6-5 and TRBJ1-5; D call uncertain. The CDR3 DNA reads TGTGCCAGCAGCCCCATATACACCAGCAATCAGCCCCAGCATTTT. Translated, it gives CASSPIYTSNQPQHF.